This record concerns one TCR beta chain sequence. What it recognizes is unknown. With 60 Vbeta and 13 Jbeta primers, the PCR was carried out. Generated by immunoSEQ multiplex PCR, the TCRdb table keeps only in-frame clones and is missing some. In the table there are about 180,000 clones, roughly four fifths of which are singletons. This sample is part of a study of cytomegalovirus exposure and HLA in healthy donors. Notes on the study in general: There were a few CMV-associated chains whose specificity for CMV antigens was confirmed in vitro. Analysis performed later found under 20,000 TCR beta sequences associated with HLA alleles at 0.05 false discovery rate.

Trimming at V came to 6 bases and at J to 4 bases, leaving 8 bases not matched to a gene. Germline loops: CDR1 MNHEY, CDR2 SMNVEV (reference sequence). This CDR3 spans 15 amino acids. The sequencing sample was made of PBMCs. The receptor comes from a man younger than 35 in good health and CMV-seronegative. This sequence joins TRBV27 and TRBJ2-1, with 8 bases lining up with TRBD2. The CDR3, as DNA: TGTGCCAGCAGCCCCTCGGGACTAGAATACAATGAGCAGTTCTTC. Its protein product is CASSPSGLEYNEQFF.